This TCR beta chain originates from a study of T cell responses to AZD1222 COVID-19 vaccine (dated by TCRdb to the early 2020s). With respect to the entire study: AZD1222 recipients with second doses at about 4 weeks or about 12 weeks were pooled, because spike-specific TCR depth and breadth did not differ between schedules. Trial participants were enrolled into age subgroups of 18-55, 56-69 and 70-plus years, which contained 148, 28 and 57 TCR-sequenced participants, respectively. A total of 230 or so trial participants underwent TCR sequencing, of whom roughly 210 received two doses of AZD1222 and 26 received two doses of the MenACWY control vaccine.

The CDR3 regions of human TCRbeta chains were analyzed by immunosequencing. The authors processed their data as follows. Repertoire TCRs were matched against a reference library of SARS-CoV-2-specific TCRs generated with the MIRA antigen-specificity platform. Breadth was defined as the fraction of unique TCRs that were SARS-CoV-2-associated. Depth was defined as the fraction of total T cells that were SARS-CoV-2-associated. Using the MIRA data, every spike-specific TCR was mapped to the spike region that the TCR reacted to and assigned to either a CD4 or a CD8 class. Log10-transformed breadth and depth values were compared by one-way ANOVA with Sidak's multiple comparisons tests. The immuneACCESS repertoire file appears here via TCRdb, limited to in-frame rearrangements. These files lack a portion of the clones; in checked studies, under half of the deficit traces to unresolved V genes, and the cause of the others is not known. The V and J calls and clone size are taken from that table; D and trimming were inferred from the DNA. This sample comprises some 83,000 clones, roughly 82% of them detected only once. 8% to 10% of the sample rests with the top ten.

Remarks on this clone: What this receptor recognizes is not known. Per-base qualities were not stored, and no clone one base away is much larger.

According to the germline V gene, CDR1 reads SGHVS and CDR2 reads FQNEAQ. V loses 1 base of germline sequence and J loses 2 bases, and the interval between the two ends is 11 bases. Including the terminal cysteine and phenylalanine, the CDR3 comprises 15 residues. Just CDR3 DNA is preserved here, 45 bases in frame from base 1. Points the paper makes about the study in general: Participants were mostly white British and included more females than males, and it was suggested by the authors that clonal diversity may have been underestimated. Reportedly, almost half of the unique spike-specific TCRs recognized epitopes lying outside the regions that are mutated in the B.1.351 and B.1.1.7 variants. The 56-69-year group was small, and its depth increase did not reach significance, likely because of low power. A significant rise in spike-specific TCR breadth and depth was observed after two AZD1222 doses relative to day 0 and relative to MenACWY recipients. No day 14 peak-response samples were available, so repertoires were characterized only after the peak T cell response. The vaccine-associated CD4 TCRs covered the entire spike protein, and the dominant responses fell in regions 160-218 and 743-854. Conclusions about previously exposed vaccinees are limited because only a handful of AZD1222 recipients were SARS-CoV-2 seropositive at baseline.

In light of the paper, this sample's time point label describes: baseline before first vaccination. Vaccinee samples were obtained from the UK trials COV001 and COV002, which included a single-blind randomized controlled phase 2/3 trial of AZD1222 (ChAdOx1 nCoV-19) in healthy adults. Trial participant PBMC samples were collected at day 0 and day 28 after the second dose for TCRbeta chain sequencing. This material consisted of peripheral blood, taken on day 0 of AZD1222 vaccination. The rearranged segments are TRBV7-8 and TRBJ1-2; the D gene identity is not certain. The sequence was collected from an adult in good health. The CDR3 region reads CASSLGLAENYGYTF. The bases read TGTGCCAGCAGCTTAGGACTAGCAGAGAACTATGGCTACACCTTC. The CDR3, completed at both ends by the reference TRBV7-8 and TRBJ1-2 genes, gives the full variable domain GAGVSQSPRYKVAKRGQDVALRCDPISGHVSLFWYQQALGQGPEFLTYFQNEAQLDKSGLPSDRFFAERPEGSVSTLKIQRTQQEDSAVYLCASSLGLAENYGYTFGSGTRLTVV.